The clone carrying this T cell receptor (beta chain) was detected a few times. Germline values: CDR1 GTSNPN, CDR2 SVGIG (reference sequence). The CDR3 loop spans 14 amino acids. The V and J ends lost 2 bases and 3 bases respectively, with 13 bases between them. These oral cavity squamous cell carcinomas were HPV-negative and locally advanced. The data are from a study of neoadjuvant anti-PD-1 for oral cavity cancer. About the research overall: Patients without progression received a fourth nivolumab dose around day 43, then surgical resection on days 50-56.

Sequencing was performed with immunoSEQ multiplex PCR; in TCRdb, only in-frame clones are kept and a portion is missing. The repertoire has 14,000 or so clones, roughly three fifths of them found once; the top ten carry less than 3%. Source: PBMCs, taken before nivolumab (anti-PD-1) treatment. V gene TRBV30 combines with J gene TRBJ1-2; D not resolved. This TCR was recovered from a person aged 40 to 85 with oral cavity squamous cell carcinoma. The CDR3 reads CAWSRPAIYYGYTF. CDR3 bases: TGTGCCTGGAGTAGGCCGGCGATTTACTATGGCTACACCTTC.